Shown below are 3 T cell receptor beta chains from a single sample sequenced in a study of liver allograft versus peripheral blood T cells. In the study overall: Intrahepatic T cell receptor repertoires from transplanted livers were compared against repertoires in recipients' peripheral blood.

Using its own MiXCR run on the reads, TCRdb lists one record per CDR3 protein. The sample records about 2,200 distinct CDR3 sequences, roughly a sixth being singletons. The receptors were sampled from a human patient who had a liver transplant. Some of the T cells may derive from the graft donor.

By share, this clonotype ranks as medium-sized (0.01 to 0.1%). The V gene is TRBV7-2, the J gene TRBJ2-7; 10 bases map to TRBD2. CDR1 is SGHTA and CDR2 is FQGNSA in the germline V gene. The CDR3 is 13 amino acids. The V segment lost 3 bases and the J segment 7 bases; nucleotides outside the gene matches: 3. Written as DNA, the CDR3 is TGTGCCAGCAGCTTGGGACTAGCGTGGGAGCAGTACTTC. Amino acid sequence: CASSLGLAWEQYF.

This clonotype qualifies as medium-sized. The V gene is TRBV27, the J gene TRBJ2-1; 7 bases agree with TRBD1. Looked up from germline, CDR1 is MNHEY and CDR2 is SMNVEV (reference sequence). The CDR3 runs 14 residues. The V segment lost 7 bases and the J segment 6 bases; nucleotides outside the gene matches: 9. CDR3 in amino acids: CASNPGPGGNEQFF. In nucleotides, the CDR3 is TGTGCCAGCAACCCTGGGCCAGGGGGCAATGAGCAGTTCTTC.

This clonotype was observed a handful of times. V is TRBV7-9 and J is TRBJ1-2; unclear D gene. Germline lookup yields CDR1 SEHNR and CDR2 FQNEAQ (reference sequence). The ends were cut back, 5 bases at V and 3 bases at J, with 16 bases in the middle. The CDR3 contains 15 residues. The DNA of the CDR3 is TGTGCCAGCAGCGAAATGAGACTGTCTCACTATGGCTACACCTTC. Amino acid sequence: CASSEMRLSHYGYTF.